One and the same sample provided the 17 T cell receptor beta chains below, sequenced in a study of blood T cell repertoires in COVID-19 (dated by TCRdb to 2018 to 2020). Libraries were built with the immunoSEQ multiplex PCR assay. As stored in TCRdb, this immuneACCESS dataset retains in-frame rearrangements with V and J assigned. A fraction of the clones does not appear; measured against another copy, unresolved V genes explain less than half of the discrepancy, and the remainder lacks a known reason. The table for this sample lists roughly 70,000 clones; around 91% of them were counted only once. Clones ranked in the top ten supply approximately 8% of the sample. Sequenced input: peripheral blood. These receptor sequences come from a human donor in a cohort sampled during active COVID-19.

This rearrangement joins TRBV19 to TRBJ1-5, with D maybe TRBD1 (6 bases). CDR1 LNHDA and CDR2 SQIVND come from the germline V gene (reference sequence). V lost 8 bases and J lost 0, with 20 bases in between. This CDR3 is 17 amino acids long. CDR3 DNA sequence: TGTGCCAGTTACCCTACCCAGACAGGCCATAGCAATCAGCCCCAGCATTTT. Translating gives CASYPTQTGHSNQPQHF. The variable domain in full, with the rest retrieved from reference TRBV19 and TRBJ1-5, is DGGITQSPKYLFRKEGQNVTLSCEQNLNHDAMYWYRQDPGQGLRLIYYSQIVNDFQKGDIAEGYSVSREKKESFPLTVTSAQKNPTAFYLCASYPTQTGHSNQPQHFGDGTRLSIL.

The rearrangement joins TRBV30 to TRBJ1-4; 9 bases line up with TRBD1. The length of the CDR3 is 14 residues. Germline V gene data show CDR1 as GTSNPN and CDR2 as SVGIG (reference sequence). Trimming removed 1 base from V and 8 bases from J; junction bases left unmatched: 5. The chain's CDR3 is CAWSGDRVAEKLFF. CDR3 nucleotide sequence: TGTGCCTGGAGTGGGGACAGGGTGGCAGAAAAACTGTTTTTT. Using reference TRBV30 and TRBJ1-4 for the parts outside the CDR3, the full variable domain is SQTIHQWPATLVQPVGSPLSLECTVEGTSNPNLYWYRQAAGRGLQLLFYSVGIGQISSEVPQNLSASRPQDRQFILSSKKLLLSDSGFYLCAWSGDRVAEKLFFGSGTQLSVL.

The chain has TRBV28 and TRBJ2-7, with TRBD2 matching 11 bases. Per the germline V gene, CDR1 is MDHEN and CDR2 is SYDVKM. This CDR3 has 15 amino acids. J gave up 3 bases and V 3 bases, and 4 bases lay outside the gene matches. CDR3 region: CASSFSSGGDYEQYF. The CDR3 DNA reads as TGTGCCAGCAGTTTCAGTAGCGGGGGGGACTACGAGCAGTACTTC.

This rearrangement joins TRBV11-2 to TRBJ1-1; 11 bases map to TRBD1. J lost 1 base, V lost 1 base, and 11 bases had no gene match. The germline gives CDR1 SGHAT, CDR2 FQNNGV. This CDR3 comprises 19 residues. The CDR3 coding sequence is TGTGCCAGCAGCTTAGCCCCCTTAGGACAGGGGGCGCCGAACACTGAAGCTTTCTTT. This encodes CASSLAPLGQGAPNTEAFF.

This chain connects TRBV28 to TRBJ1-1, with 7 bases aligning to TRBD1. After removal of 4 bases from V and 1 base from J, the junction contained 9 bases not matched to a gene. The germline CDR1 and CDR2 sequences are MDHEN and SYDVKM. The CDR3 has 16 amino acids. This CDR3 reads CASSYPPGTANTEAFF. Written as DNA, the CDR3 is TGTGCCAGCAGTTACCCCCCCGGGACAGCGAACACTGAAGCTTTCTTT.

The V and J genes are TRBV6-5 and TRBJ2-7, with 7 bases identical to TRBD2. V was clipped by 5 bases and J by 2 bases; unmatched bases: 9. Germline CDR1 is MNHEY and CDR2 is SVGAGI. The CDR3 has 15 amino acids. The CDR3 nucleotides are TGTGCCAGCAGTCTCCGGGAGGAGTCTACCTACGAGCAGTACTTC. Protein product: CASSLREESTYEQYF.

The V and J genes are TRBV10-1 and TRBJ1-2; TRBD1 matches 7 bases. Germline loops: CDR1 WNHNN, CDR2 SYGVQD (reference sequence). With V trimmed by 8 bases and J by 4 bases, 10 bases remained unmatched. This CDR3 region has 14 residues. This CDR3 reads CASSLTGRPYGYTF. CDR3 nucleotides: TGCGCCAGCTCCTTGACAGGGAGACCCTATGGCTACACCTTC.

The genes are TRBV27 and TRBJ1-1; 8 bases are a match to TRBD1. The CDR3 consists of 12 residues. V lost 5 bases to trimming and J lost 4 bases; unmatched junction nucleotides: 0. Germline V gene data show CDR1 as MNHEY and CDR2 as SMNVEV (reference sequence). The CDR3 coding sequence is TGTGCCAGCAGTACAGGGGGCACTGAAGCTTTCTTT. Translated, it gives CASSTGGTEAFF.

The chain employs TRBV30 and TRBJ2-7; 10 nucleotides agree with TRBD1. V lost 3 bases, J lost 2 bases, and 7 bases stayed unmatched. This CDR3 is built from 15 residues. Germline V CDR1 and CDR2: GTSNPN, SVGIG (reference sequence). The DNA for the CDR3 is TGTGCCTGGAGCCCCCGGGACAGGGGCCCCTACGAGCAGTACTTC. Its translation is CAWSPRDRGPYEQYF.

J is TRBJ2-3 and V is TRBV13; TRBD2 agrees at 9 bases. Germline V lookup: CDR1 PRHDT, CDR2 FYEKMQ (reference sequence). This CDR3 region has 18 residues. Trimming cost V 2 bases and J 6 bases; bases outside gene matches: 15. The CDR3 region has the DNA TGTGCCAGCAGCTTATCTTCGGGACTAGCCCCGGGCGGGGATACGCAGTATTTT. It encodes CASSLSSGLAPGGDTQYF.

This sequence joins TRBV24-1 and TRBJ2-5; 10 positions match TRBD1. Germline assignment: CDR1 KGHDR and CDR2 SFDVKD. This CDR3 region has 16 residues. Germline trimming cut 5 bases from V and 3 bases from J; bases unmatched to any gene: 8. CDR3 loop: CATSGPSGQGEETQYF. CDR3 coding DNA: TGTGCCACCAGTGGACCGAGCGGACAGGGGGAAGAGACCCAGTACTTC.

This clone was counted once. J is TRBJ1-6 and V is TRBV12-3 or TRBV12-4, with D uncertain. The CDR3 is 13 residues long. Deletions cut 4 bases from V and 10 bases from J, with 11 bases between. This chain's CDR3 is CASSSRTNSPLHF. CDR3 DNA sequence: TGTGCCAGCAGTTCCCGTACAAACTCACCCCTCCACTTT.

V gene TRBV27 combines with J gene TRBJ2-7, with 14 bases aligning to TRBD2. Germline values: CDR1 MNHEY, CDR2 SMNVEV (reference sequence). Trimming at V came to 8 bases and at J to 9 bases, leaving 6 bases not matched to a gene. This CDR3 is built from 13 residues. Here the CDR3 reads CASGGLAGARQYF. As DNA, the CDR3 is TGTGCCAGCGGGGGACTAGCGGGGGCTCGGCAGTACTTC.

The J gene is TRBJ2-2, the V gene TRBV20-1; D not certain. V dropped 1 base and J dropped 13 bases, with 10 bases sitting between them. CDR1 and CDR2 from the germline V gene are DFQATT and SNEGSKA (reference sequence). The CDR3 has 11 residues. CDR3 loop: CSARVRGVLFF. Written as DNA, the CDR3 is TGCAGTGCTAGAGTACGAGGTGTGCTGTTTTTT.

The CDR3 region has the DNA TGTGCCAGCAGCCCGGTGGGGTCAGGGTATCAGCCCCAGCATTTT. Translated: CASSPVGSGYQPQHF. The chain is built from TRBV6-2 or TRBV6-3 and TRBJ1-5; maybe TRBD1 (5 bases). CDR3 length equals 15 residues. Germline loops: CDR1 MNHEY, CDR2 SVGEGT. V was pared by 6 bases and J by 5 bases, with 17 bases between.

The V gene is TRBV19, the J gene TRBJ1-1, with TRBD1 as a possible D gene (5 bases). CDR1 and CDR2 from the germline V gene are LNHDA and SQIVND (reference sequence). This CDR3 comprises 14 residues. V was clipped by 1 base and J by 4 bases, with 10 bases between them. CDR3 DNA: TGTGCCAGTAGTATAGGAGGGGAGGTCACTGAAGCTTTCTTT. Amino acids: CASSIGGEVTEAFF.

The chain joins TRBV12-3 or TRBV12-4 to TRBJ1-2; D ambiguous. V lost 3 bases to trimming and J lost 8 bases, with 10 bases between them. There are 12 residues in the CDR3. CDR3 DNA: TGTGCCAGCAGTTTTGGGAGCCAGGGCTACACCTTC. Amino acids: CASSFGSQGYTF.